The clone carrying this TCR beta chain is medium-sized by share. What it recognizes is unknown. This sample stems from a study of neurological immune-mediated disorders. Regarding the study as a whole: Among 34 multiple sclerosis patients, 18 had repertoires that phylogenetic grouping placed in one related-CDR3 cluster, a possible signature.

cDNA synthesis was performed by 5'RACE with 10-nucleotide random UMIs. One entry per CDR3 protein results from TCRdb running MiXCR on the 5' RACE reads. In the table there are about 62,000 distinct CDR3 sequences, 3.5% to 4.5% of which are singletons. Germline V gene sequence: CDR1 DFQATT, CDR2 SNEGSKA (reference sequence). Trimming took 5 bases from V and 7 from J; bases not matched to a gene: 9. This CDR3 spans 15 amino acids. The sequence derives from a woman between 50 and 59 years old with multiple sclerosis. Source material: PBMCs. The rearrangement uses TRBV20-1 and TRBJ2-1; 12 bases fit TRBD2. The CDR3 reads CSALQTSGSTNEQFF. The CDR3 DNA is TGCAGTGCTCTCCAGACTAGCGGGAGCACGAATGAGCAGTTCTTC.